The present T cell receptor (beta chain) was sequenced within a study of shared clonotypes between healthy human individuals. Regarding the study as a whole: Non-shared clonotypes had lower generation probabilities than clonotypes shared by all four sorted-subset donors.

TCRdb keeps only in-frame clones here, not all; method: immunoSEQ multiplex PCR. The sample lists around 550,000 clones; almost 97% were seen once. In regard to this clone: Its specificity is not known.

The CDR3 has 14 residues. Germline values: CDR1 SGHTA, CDR2 FQGTGA. V lost 3 bases and J lost 0, with 9 bases in between. The receptor's source is a woman aged 30 to 39 in good health. Sequencing input: naive CD4+ T cells sorted from blood. Subset of the sample: CD45RA+ positively selected. The chain recombines TRBV7-3 with TRBJ2-7; the D gene is possibly TRBD2 (5 bases). The chain's CDR3 is CASSFSDSSYEQYF. In DNA form, the CDR3 reads TGTGCCAGCAGCTTTAGCGATTCCTCCTACGAGCAGTACTTC.